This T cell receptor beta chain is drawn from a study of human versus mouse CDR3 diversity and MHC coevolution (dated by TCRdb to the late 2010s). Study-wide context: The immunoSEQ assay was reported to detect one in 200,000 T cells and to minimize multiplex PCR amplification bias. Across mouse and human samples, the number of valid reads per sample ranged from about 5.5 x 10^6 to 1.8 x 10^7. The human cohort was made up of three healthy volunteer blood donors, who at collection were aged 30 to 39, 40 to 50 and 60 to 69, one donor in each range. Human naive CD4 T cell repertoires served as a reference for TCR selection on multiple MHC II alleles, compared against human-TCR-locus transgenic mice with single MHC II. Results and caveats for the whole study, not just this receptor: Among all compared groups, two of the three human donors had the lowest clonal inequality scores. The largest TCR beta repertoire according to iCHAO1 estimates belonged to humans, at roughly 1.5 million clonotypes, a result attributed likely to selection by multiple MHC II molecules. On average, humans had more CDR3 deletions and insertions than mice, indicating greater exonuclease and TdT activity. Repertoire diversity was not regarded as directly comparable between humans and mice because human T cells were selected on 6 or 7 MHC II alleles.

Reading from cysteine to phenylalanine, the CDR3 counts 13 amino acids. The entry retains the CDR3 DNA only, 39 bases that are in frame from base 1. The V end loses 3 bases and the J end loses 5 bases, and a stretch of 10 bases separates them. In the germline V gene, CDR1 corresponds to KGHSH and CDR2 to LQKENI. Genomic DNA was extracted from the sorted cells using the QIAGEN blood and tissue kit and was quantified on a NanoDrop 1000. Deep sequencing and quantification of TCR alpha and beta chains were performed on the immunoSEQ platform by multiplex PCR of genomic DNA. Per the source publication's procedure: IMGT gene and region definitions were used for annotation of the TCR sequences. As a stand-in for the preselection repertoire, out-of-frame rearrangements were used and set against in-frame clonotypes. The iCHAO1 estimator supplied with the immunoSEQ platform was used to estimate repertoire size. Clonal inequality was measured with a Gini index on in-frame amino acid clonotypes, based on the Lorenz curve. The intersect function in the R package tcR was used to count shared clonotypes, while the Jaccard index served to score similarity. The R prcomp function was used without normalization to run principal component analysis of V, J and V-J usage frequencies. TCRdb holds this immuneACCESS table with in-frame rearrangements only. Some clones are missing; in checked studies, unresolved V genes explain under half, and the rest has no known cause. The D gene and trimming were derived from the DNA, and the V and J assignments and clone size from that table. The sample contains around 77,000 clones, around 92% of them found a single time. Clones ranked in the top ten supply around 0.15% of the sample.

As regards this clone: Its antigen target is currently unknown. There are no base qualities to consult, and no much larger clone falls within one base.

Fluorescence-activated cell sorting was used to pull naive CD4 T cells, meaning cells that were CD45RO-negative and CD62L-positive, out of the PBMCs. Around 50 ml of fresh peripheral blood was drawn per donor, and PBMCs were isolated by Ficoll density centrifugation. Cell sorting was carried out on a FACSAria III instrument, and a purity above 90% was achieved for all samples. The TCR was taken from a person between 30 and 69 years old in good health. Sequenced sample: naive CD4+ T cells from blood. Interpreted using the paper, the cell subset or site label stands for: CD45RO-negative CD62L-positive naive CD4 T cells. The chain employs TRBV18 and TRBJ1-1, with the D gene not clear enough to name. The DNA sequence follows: TGTGCCAGCTCACCGAATTGGGAGACTGAAGCTTTCTTT. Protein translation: CASSPNWETEAFF. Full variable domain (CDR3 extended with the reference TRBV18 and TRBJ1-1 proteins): NAGVMQNPRHLVRRRGQEARLRCSPMKGHSHVYWYRQLPEEGLKFMVYLQKENIIDESGMPKERFSAEFPKEGPSILRIQQVVRGDSAAYFCASSPNWETEAFFGQGTRLTVV.